This paragraph covers one TCR beta chain sequence. A junction boundary mismatches the germline segment, possibly from a read error. The iRepertoire nested amplicon-rescue multiplex PCR amplified TCR alpha and beta CDR3s from RNA. TCRdb re-analysed the multiplex PCR reads in MiXCR, keeping a single row per CDR3 protein. Of more than 90,000 distinct CDR3 sequences in the sample, around 40% were seen once. From germline, CDR1 is MNHNS and CDR2 SASEGT. CDR3 size: 14 residues. The entry originates in a study of glioma-infiltrating T cells. Sequencing input: glioma tissue, nonneoplastic brain tissue, or PBMCs (not recorded which). The V and J genes are TRBV6-1 and TRBJ1-1; no clear D. The clonotype was recovered from a human donor with low-grade glioma or glioblastoma, undergoing nonglioma brain surgery, or in good health (not recorded which). The CDR3 region has the DNA TGTGCCAGCAGTGAAGCATGGTCGGGAAGGGTGGCTCTCTTT. It specifies CASSEAWSGRVALF.